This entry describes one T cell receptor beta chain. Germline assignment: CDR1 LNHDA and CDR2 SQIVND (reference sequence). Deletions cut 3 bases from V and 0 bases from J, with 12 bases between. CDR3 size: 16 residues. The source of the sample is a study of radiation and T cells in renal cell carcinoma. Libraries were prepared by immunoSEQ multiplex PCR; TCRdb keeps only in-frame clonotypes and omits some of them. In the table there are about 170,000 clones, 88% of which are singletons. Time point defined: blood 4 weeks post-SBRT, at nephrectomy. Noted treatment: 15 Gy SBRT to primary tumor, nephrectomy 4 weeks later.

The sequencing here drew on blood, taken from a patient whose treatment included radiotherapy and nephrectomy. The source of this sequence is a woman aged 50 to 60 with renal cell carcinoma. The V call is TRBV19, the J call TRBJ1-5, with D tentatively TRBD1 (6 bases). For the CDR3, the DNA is TGTGCCAGTAGTATTCGGACAGTTCATAGCAATCAGCCCCAGCATTTT. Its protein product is CASSIRTVHSNQPQHF.